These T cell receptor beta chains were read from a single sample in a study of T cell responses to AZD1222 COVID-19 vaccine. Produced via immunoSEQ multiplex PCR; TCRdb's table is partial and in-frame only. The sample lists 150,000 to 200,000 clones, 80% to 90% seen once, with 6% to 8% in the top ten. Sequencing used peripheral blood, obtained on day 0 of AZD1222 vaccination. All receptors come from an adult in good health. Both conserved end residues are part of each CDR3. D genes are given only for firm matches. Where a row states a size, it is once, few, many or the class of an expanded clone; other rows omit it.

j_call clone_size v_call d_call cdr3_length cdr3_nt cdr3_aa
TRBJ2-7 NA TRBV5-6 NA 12 TGTGCCAGCAGCCCAAATAACTACGAGCAGTACTTC CASSPNNYEQYF
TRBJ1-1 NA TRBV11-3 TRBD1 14 TGTGCCAGCAGCATGGGACAGACGAACACTGAAGCTTTCTTT CASSMGQTNTEAFF
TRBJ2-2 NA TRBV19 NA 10 TGTGCCAGTGTGGGCGGGGAGCTGTTTTTT CASVGGELFF
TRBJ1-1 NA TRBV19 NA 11 TGTGCCAGTAGTATAACCAATGCAGCTTTCTTT CASSITNAAFF
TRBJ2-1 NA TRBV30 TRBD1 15 TGTGCCTGGAGTGTATTGACAGGGGGCCGGATGGAGCAGTTCTTC CAWSVLTGGRMEQFF
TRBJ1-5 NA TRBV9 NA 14 TGTGCCAGCAGCGTAGGAGGGGGTTATCAGCCCCAGCATTTT CASSVGGGYQPQHF
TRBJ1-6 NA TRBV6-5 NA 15 TGTGCCAGCAGTTACTCGGGGGGTAAGGGCTCACCCCTCCACTTT CASSYSGGKGSPLHF
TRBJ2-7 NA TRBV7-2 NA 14 TGTGCCAGCAGAACTGTCGGGGGGCCTCTGGAGCAGTACTTC CASRTVGGPLEQYF
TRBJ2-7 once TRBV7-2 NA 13 TGTGCCAGCAGCATCAACGGGGCCTACGAGCAGTACTTC CASSINGAYEQYF
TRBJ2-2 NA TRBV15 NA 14 TGTGCCACCAGCGCGGACAGGAACACCGGGGAGCTGTTTTTT CATSADRNTGELFF
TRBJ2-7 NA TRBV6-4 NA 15 TGTGCCAGCAGGGATGACACAACCGCTTCCTACGAGCAGTACTTC CASRDDTTASYEQYF
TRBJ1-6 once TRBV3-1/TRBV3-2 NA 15 TGTGCCAGCAGCGGCCGATGGGGTGCTAATTCACCCCTCCACTTT CASSGRWGANSPLHF
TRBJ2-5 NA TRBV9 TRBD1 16 TGTGCCAGCAGCCCACCTGGGACAGGGGACCAAGAGACCCAGTACTTC CASSPPGTGDQETQYF
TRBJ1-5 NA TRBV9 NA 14 TGTGCCAGCAGCGTAGGAAGCGGCAATCAGCCCCAGCATTTT CASSVGSGNQPQHF
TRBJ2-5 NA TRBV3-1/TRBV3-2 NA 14 TGTGCCAACAGCCAAGTTCTTAGCAGCGAGACCCAGTACTTC CANSQVLSSETQYF
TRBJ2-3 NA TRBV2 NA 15 TGTGCCAGCAACTCTGAAGTTGGTAGGACAGATACGCAGTATTTT CASNSEVGRTDTQYF
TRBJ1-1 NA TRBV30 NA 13 TGTGCCACCCAACGGGAGGGGCCCACTGAAGCTTTCTTT CATQREGPTEAFF
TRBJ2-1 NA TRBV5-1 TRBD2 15 TGCGCCAGCAGCTTGGTAGCGGGGGGGCTCAATGAGCAGTTCTTC CASSLVAGGLNEQFF
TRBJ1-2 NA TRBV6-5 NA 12 TGTGCCAGCAGTCGGATTAACGATGGCTACACCTTC CASSRINDGYTF
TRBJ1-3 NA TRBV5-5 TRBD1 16 TGTGCCAGCAGCGCAAGACAGGGACTCTCTGGAAACACCATATATTTT CASSARQGLSGNTIYF
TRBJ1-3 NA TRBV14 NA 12 TGTGCCAGCAGCCAAGTGTCTAACACCATATATTTT CASSQVSNTIYF
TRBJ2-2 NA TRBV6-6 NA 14 TGTGCCAGCAGTTACTGGGGGTGGACCGGGGAGCTGTTTTTT CASSYWGWTGELFF